This entry describes one TCR beta chain. This sample was taken from a study of blood T cell repertoires in COVID-19. The overall study: T cells, B-cell-depleted T cells, or PBMCs provided the cDNA or gDNA that served as material.

The CDR3 has 15 residues. J lost 9 bases, V lost 4 bases, and 10 bases had no gene match. CDR1 and CDR2 (germline): MNHEY, SMNVEV (reference sequence). Profiled with immunoSEQ multiplex PCR; TCRdb holds only in-frame clones, not every one. The sample lists more than 95,000 clones, 85% occurring once. The sequence derives from a woman of 80 years or more with acute or convalescent COVID-19. Sequencing was carried out using peripheral blood. The chain recombines TRBV27 with TRBJ2-1; 9 bases line up with TRBD1. DNA of the CDR3: TGTGCCAGCAGTTCTGCCGGGACAGGGTCAGCTGAGCAGTTCTTC. It encodes CASSSAGTGSAEQFF.